The rows below give T cell receptor beta chains drawn from one sample of a study of T cells in Graves' hyperthyroidism and ophthalmopathy. One entry per CDR3 protein, called by TCRdb with MiXCR from the multiplex PCR reads. Among around 720,000 distinct CDR3 sequences listed, just over 35% were seen once. The sequencing sample was made of blood. The receptors stem from a middle-aged woman with Graves' hyperthyroidism. Both conserved end residues are trimmed from each CDR3.

v_gene: TRBV7-9
j_gene: TRBJ1-1
CDR3aa: ASSLVSRDEAF

v_gene: TRBV28
j_gene: TRBJ1-5
CDR3aa: ASSADRLTAGSQPQH

v_gene: TRBV11-1
j_gene: TRBJ2-2
CDR3aa: ASSWLSLLGGSNTGELF

v_gene: TRBV19
j_gene: TRBJ1-5
CDR3aa: ASNSSPPPTPNQPQH

v_gene: TRBV7-2
j_gene: TRBJ1-4
CDR3aa: ASSLWSLNEKLF

v_gene: TRBV20-1
j_gene: TRBJ2-2
CDR3aa: SARGRAGGGGELF

v_gene: TRBV7-2
j_gene: TRBJ2-7
CDR3aa: ASSFTYGRTGEQY

v_gene: TRBV19
j_gene: TRBJ1-5
CDR3aa: AWARTGWIGNQPQH

v_gene: TRBV20-1
j_gene: TRBJ2-7
CDR3aa: SARGGPNEQY

v_gene: TRBV19
j_gene: TRBJ1-3
CDR3aa: ASNPPRQPGNTIY

v_gene: TRBV6-1
j_gene: TRBJ2-5
CDR3aa: ASGPFLGETQY

v_gene: TRBV7-2
j_gene: TRBJ1-2
CDR3aa: ASSLGTGGASGGYT

v_gene: TRBV6-2/TRBV6-3
j_gene: TRBJ1-5
CDR3aa: ASSQRPKGGQGLIQPQH

v_gene: TRBV7-9
j_gene: TRBJ2-5
CDR3aa: ASSLAEGSDSNQPQY

v_gene: TRBV7-2
j_gene: TRBJ1-2
CDR3aa: ASSLGVRGQGGYGYT

v_gene: TRBV7-2
j_gene: TRBJ2-1
CDR3aa: ASSLRGFSYNEQF

v_gene: TRBV7-9
j_gene: TRBJ2-1
CDR3aa: ASSLASVGGQF

v_gene: TRBV20-1
j_gene: TRBJ1-5
CDR3aa: SAGGTGGNQPQH

v_gene: TRBV19
j_gene: TRBJ1-5
CDR3aa: ASSYRQPSNQPQH

v_gene: TRBV5-1
j_gene: TRBJ2-3
CDR3aa: ASSFGTGVTDTQY

v_gene: TRBV10-2
j_gene: TRBJ2-7
CDR3aa: ASSGAGEQY

v_gene: TRBV5-6
j_gene: TRBJ1-2
CDR3aa: ASSFDRAPAAYGYT

v_gene: TRBV20-1
j_gene: TRBJ2-7
CDR3aa: SALDRDSYEQY

v_gene: TRBV4-3
j_gene: TRBJ1-1
CDR3aa: ASSQDSGQRKAF

v_gene: TRBV4-2
j_gene: TRBJ1-4
CDR3aa: ASSRTLIGTLEELF

v_gene: TRBV19
j_gene: TRBJ1-3
CDR3aa: ASSISLYSGNTIY

v_gene: TRBV25-1
j_gene: TRBJ1-5
CDR3aa: ASSGAGGNQPQH

v_gene: TRBV29-1
j_gene: TRBJ2-7
CDR3aa: SVTLAGSSQQY

v_gene: TRBV19
j_gene: TRBJ1-1
CDR3aa: ANSIQIRVPEAF

v_gene: TRBV9
j_gene: TRBJ1-2
CDR3aa: ASSPDSSVWQSFYGYT

v_gene: TRBV10-3
j_gene: TRBJ2-3
CDR3aa: AIRGSVAGADTQY

v_gene: TRBV20-1
j_gene: TRBJ2-5
CDR3aa: SATIAGKETQY

v_gene: TRBV2
j_gene: TRBJ2-3
CDR3aa: ASTGWRSTDTQY

v_gene: TRBV11-3
j_gene: TRBJ2-2
CDR3aa: ASGKLTPTGELF

v_gene: TRBV20-1
j_gene: TRBJ2-3
CDR3aa: SAPLAWEDTQY

v_gene: TRBV7-2
j_gene: TRBJ2-7
CDR3aa: ASSFQRDTYEQY

v_gene: TRBV7-4
j_gene: TRBJ2-5
CDR3aa: ASSHRDRSGLAWETQY

v_gene: TRBV6-6
j_gene: TRBJ1-5
CDR3aa: ASSSLTGAGQPQH

v_gene: TRBV11-2
j_gene: TRBJ1-1
CDR3aa: ASSLEPAGDTEAF

v_gene: TRBV15
j_gene: TRBJ2-7
CDR3aa: GTSRPDRGLDTQY

v_gene: TRBV29-1
j_gene: TRBJ1-4
CDR3aa: SRRETGNEKLF

v_gene: TRBV19
j_gene: TRBJ1-6
CDR3aa: ASSMGIRGGSPLH

v_gene: TRBV10-1
j_gene: TRBJ2-7
CDR3aa: ASSDNMYTYEQY

v_gene: TRBV9
j_gene: TRBJ1-4
CDR3aa: ASSMTVRGEKLF

v_gene: TRBV9
j_gene: TRBJ1-1
CDR3aa: ASSVGPGQGGTEAF

v_gene: TRBV4-3
j_gene: TRBJ2-6
CDR3aa: ASTRGGVTNVLT

v_gene: TRBV5-5
j_gene: TRBJ2-5
CDR3aa: ASSLPGQGVETQY

v_gene: TRBV4-3
j_gene: TRBJ2-2
CDR3aa: ASSQDLAGGGGELF

v_gene: TRBV5-4
j_gene: TRBJ2-5
CDR3aa: ASSLAGSGGRSQY

v_gene: TRBV4-3
j_gene: TRBJ1-2
CDR3aa: ASSPQDGLNYGYT

v_gene: TRBV19
j_gene: TRBJ1-5
CDR3aa: ASSKPTGTGDSNQPQH

v_gene: TRBV10-1
j_gene: TRBJ2-7
CDR3aa: ASSESGLPTAYEQY

v_gene: TRBV4-2
j_gene: TRBJ2-7
CDR3aa: ASSQDVVGTSGGSYEQY

v_gene: TRBV6-1
j_gene: TRBJ1-2
CDR3aa: ASERQDLRGYT

v_gene: TRBV29-1
j_gene: TRBJ2-5
CDR3aa: SVEGATKETQY

v_gene: TRBV7-2
j_gene: TRBJ2-5
CDR3aa: ASSPGLAPEETQY

v_gene: TRBV5-8
j_gene: TRBJ1-5
CDR3aa: ASSPYRGENQPQH

v_gene: TRBV6-1
j_gene: TRBJ1-5
CDR3aa: ASIELSNQPQH

v_gene: TRBV12-3/TRBV12-4
j_gene: TRBJ2-7
CDR3aa: ASKAGQGTYEQY